This T cell receptor (beta chain) was profiled in a study of CD8 T cells in Susac syndrome. Random-hexamer reverse transcription was applied to about 0.45 to 1 ug RNA. TCRdb reprocessed the immunoSEQ multiplex PCR reads via MiXCR and lists one record per CDR3 protein. In the table there are about 210,000 distinct CDR3 sequences, approximately 95% of which are singletons. The CD8+ and CD4+ T cells were isolated magnetically using a negative isolation approach, whereas the TEMRA cells were enriched by FACS. Germline CDR1 is SGHRS and CDR2 is YFSETQ. J was trimmed by 2 bases and V by 1 base; bases with no gene match: 17. This CDR3 has 21 residues.

The specimen sequenced was CD4+ T cells from PBMCs. This chain uses TRBV5-1 with TRBJ2-5, with TRBD2 matching over 13 bases. The TCR sequence derives from a human donor in good health. CDR3 amino acids: CASSLFTSPGLAGLRQETQYF. DNA for the CDR3: TGCGCCAGCAGCTTGTTCACTTCGCCGGGACTAGCGGGATTAAGGCAAGAGACCCAGTACTTC.